This T cell receptor (beta chain) was sequenced for a study of monozygotic twins with inflammatory bowel disease. The UMIs carried a 6-nucleotide sample barcode, and they were added by template switching. TCRdb reanalyzed the 5' RACE reads, giving one entry per CDR3 protein sequence and no DNA. Found here are some 170,000 distinct CDR3 sequences; the top ten clones hold approximately 2.4%. The V gene's germline CDR1 is SGHTA and CDR2 FQGNSA. CDR3 length: 16 residues. Blood (approximately 2.5 ml) was collected from every donor individually. This receptor was identified in a human donor with ulcerative colitis or Crohn's disease, or a healthy co-twin of an affected twin (not recorded which). The specimen sequenced was blood. The V call is TRBV7-2, the J call TRBJ1-1; the TCRdb D gene call, TRBD1, has no DNA to confirm it. CDR3 sequence: CASSSTGGSLNTEAFF.